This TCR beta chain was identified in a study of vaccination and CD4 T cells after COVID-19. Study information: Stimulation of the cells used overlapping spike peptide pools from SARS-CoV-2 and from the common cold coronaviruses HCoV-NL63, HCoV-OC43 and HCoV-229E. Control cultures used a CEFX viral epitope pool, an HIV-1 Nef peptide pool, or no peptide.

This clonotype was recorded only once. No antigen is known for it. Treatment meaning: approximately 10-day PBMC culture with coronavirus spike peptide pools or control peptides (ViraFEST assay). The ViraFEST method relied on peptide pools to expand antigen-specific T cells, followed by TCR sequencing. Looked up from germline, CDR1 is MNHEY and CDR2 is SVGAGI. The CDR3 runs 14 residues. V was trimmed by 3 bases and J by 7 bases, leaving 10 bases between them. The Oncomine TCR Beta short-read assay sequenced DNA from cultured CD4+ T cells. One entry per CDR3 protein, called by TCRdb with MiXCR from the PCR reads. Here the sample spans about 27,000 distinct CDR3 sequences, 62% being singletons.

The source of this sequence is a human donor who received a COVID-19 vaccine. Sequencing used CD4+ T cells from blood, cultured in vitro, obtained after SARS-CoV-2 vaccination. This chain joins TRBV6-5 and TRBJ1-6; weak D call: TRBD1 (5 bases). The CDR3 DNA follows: TGTGCCAGCAGTTATGGGGGGAGGAATTCACCCCTCCACTTT. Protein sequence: CASSYGGRNSPLHF.